The 15 T cell receptor beta chains below come from one sample, sequenced in a study of blood T cell repertoires in COVID-19 (TCRdb year 2020). Library preparation employed the immunoSEQ multiplex PCR assay. TCRdb retrieved this table from immuneACCESS and kept in-frame rearrangements only. Not all clones are present; in checked studies, unresolved V genes account for under half, and no reason is known for the remainder. The sample table shows about 230,000 clones, and about 85% are seen once. The ten top clones hold around 0.89% of the sample. Sequenced sample: peripheral blood. The source is a man aged 40-49 years with acute or convalescent COVID-19.

V gene TRBV10-1 combines with J gene TRBJ1-5; a weak D match, TRBD1 (5 bases). Germline V CDR1 and CDR2: WNHNN, SYGVQD (reference sequence). CDR3 length: 13 amino acids. The V end was cut by 2 bases, the J end by 4 bases, with 6 bases between. The CDR3 sequence: CASSEAGNQPQHF. CDR3 nucleotides: TGCGCCAGCAGTGAGGCAGGGAATCAGCCCCAGCATTTT.

The rearrangement uses TRBV9 and TRBJ2-1, with D unclear. This CDR3 is built from 16 residues. Trimming took 6 bases from V and 0 from J, leaving 16 bases between them. Germline assignment: CDR1 SGDLS and CDR2 YYNGEE. CDR3 bases: TGTGCCAGCACCCCCGGGTCCGCAAGCTCCTACAATGAGCAGTTCTTC. This encodes CASTPGSASSYNEQFF. The complete variable domain, with remaining parts taken from reference TRBV9 and TRBJ2-1, reads DSGVTQTPKHLITATGQRVTLRCSPRSGDLSVYWYQQSLDQGLQFLIQYYNGEERAKGNILERFSAQQFPDLHSELNLSSLELGDSALYFCASTPGSASSYNEQFFGPGTRLTVL.

V gene TRBV10-3 combines with J gene TRBJ2-1; D is unresolved. This CDR3 comprises 11 residues. Germline CDR1 reads ENHRY; CDR2 reads SYGVKD. V dropped 4 bases and J dropped 7 bases, with 5 bases sitting between them. CDR3 loop: CAISATNEQFF. The CDR3 DNA follows: TGTGCCATCAGTGCCACTAATGAGCAGTTCTTC.

The chain links TRBV11-1 to TRBJ1-1; D is perhaps TRBD1 (6 bases). CDR3 length equals 14 residues. The germline V and J ends were trimmed by 7 bases and 1 base, with 13 bases remaining between them. Germline V gene sequence: CDR1 SGHAT, CDR2 FQDESV (reference sequence). The CDR3, as DNA: TGTGCCAGCAATTTCGGGGGGCCGAACACTGAAGCTTTCTTT. It encodes CASNFGGPNTEAFF.

The chain recombines TRBV7-2 with TRBJ2-2; 9 nucleotides match TRBD1. Trimming removed 4 bases from V and 6 bases from J; junction bases left unmatched: 9. The CDR3 runs 16 residues. Germline CDR1 reads SGHTA; CDR2 reads FQGNSA. The CDR3 loop reads CASSWGTGKLPGELFF. DNA for the CDR3: TGTGCCAGCAGCTGGGGGACAGGGAAGTTGCCCGGGGAGCTGTTTTTT.

This chain connects TRBV6-5 to TRBJ1-1; D is undetermined. This CDR3 has 14 amino acids. CDR1 MNHEY and CDR2 SVGAGI come from the germline V gene. V was clipped by 6 bases and J by 1 base, with 12 bases between them. The chain's CDR3 is CASRLPRGNTEAFF. Written as DNA, the CDR3 is TGTGCCAGCAGACTTCCACGGGGGAACACTGAAGCTTTCTTT.

This chain links TRBV29-1 with TRBJ2-5; D possibly corresponds to TRBD2 (5 bases). With 7 bases removed from V and 2 bases from J, the gap between germline ends came to 11 bases. CDR1 is SQVTM, CDR2 ANQGSEA, per germline. There are 12 residues in the CDR3. CDR3: CSAEPGQETQYF. The CDR3 region has the DNA TGCAGCGCCGAACCGGGGCAAGAGACCCAGTACTTC.

The rearrangement joins TRBV19 to TRBJ2-2; 8 bases line up with TRBD2. The CDR3 loop spans 15 amino acids. Per germline, CDR1 LNHDA and CDR2 SQIVND (reference sequence). The ends lost 3 bases at V and 5 bases at J; junction bases unmatched: 5. The CDR3 loop reads CASSMGLEWTGELFF. In DNA, the CDR3 is TGTGCCAGTAGTATGGGACTAGAATGGACCGGGGAGCTGTTTTTT.

V usage is TRBV24-1 and J usage is TRBJ2-1, with 8 bases fitting TRBD1. Germline V CDR1 and CDR2: KGHDR, SFDVKD. CDR3 length: 15 residues. The V segment lost 3 bases and the J segment 7 bases; nucleotides outside the gene matches: 7. The CDR3 is CATSDPRTGTNEQFF. As DNA, the CDR3 is TGTGCCACCAGTGATCCCCGGACAGGGACGAATGAGCAGTTCTTC.

This clone was counted a few times. V usage is TRBV7-2 and J usage is TRBJ2-2, with 7 positions matching TRBD1. The CDR3 is made up of 15 amino acids. Looked up from germline, CDR1 is SGHTA and CDR2 is FQGNSA. Trimming took 5 bases from V and 4 from J; bases not matched to a gene: 7. The CDR3 protein is CASSAWTGSTGELFF. The CDR3 coding sequence is TGTGCCAGCAGCGCCTGGACAGGTAGCACCGGGGAGCTGTTTTTT.

This rearrangement joins TRBV4-2 to TRBJ1-2, with 8 bases that match TRBD1. V was clipped by 1 base and J by 8 bases; unmatched bases: 3. The germline gives CDR1 LGHNA, CDR2 YNFKEQ. This CDR3 is 13 amino acids long. The CDR3 bases are TGTGCCAGCAGCCAAGTTGGGACAGGAGGCTACACCTTC. It yields the protein CASSQVGTGGYTF.

This clone appeared once. The gene calls are TRBV4-2 and TRBJ1-2; a possible D gene is TRBD1 (5 bases). The CDR3 covers 13 residues. Germline loops: CDR1 LGHNA, CDR2 YNFKEQ. Trimming shortened V by 1 base and J by 2 bases, and 5 bases separated the two germline ends. This CDR3 is CASSQAGNYGYTF. CDR3 DNA sequence: TGTGCCAGCAGCCAAGCAGGGAACTATGGCTACACCTTC.

The V gene is TRBV18, the J gene TRBJ2-7; TRBD2 matches at 8 bases. Looked up from germline, CDR1 is KGHSH and CDR2 is LQKENI. The V gene end was trimmed by 3 bases and the J gene end by 6 bases; junction bases not matched to a gene: 4. The CDR3 has 13 residues. CDR3 protein: CASSPREGGEQYF. The CDR3 coding sequence is TGTGCCAGCTCACCCCGGGAGGGGGGCGAGCAGTACTTC.

The rearrangement links TRBV7-9 to TRBJ2-3, with TRBD2 identical over 13 bases. This CDR3 region has 16 residues. Germline assignment: CDR1 SEHNR and CDR2 FQNEAQ (reference sequence). V lost 5 bases to trimming and J lost 1 base; unmatched junction nucleotides: 3. CDR3 bases: TGTGCCAGCAGCCTCGGACTAGCGGGGGGCACAGATACGCAGTATTTT. Amino acids: CASSLGLAGGTDTQYF. The full variable domain, completed using reference TRBV7-9 and TRBJ2-3, is DTGVSQNPRHKITKRGQNVTFRCDPISEHNRLYWYRQTLGQGPEFLTYFQNEAQLEKSRLLSDRFSAERPKGSFSTLEIQRTEQGDSAMYLCASSLGLAGGTDTQYFGPGTRLTVL.

The chain combines TRBV10-3 with TRBJ2-5; the match to TRBD2 covers 7 bases. Germline loops: CDR1 ENHRY, CDR2 SYGVKD. Germline trimming cut 6 bases from V and 3 bases from J; bases unmatched to any gene: 7. This CDR3 comprises 14 residues. The CDR3 here is CAIRASGGEETQYF. CDR3 sequence (DNA): TGTGCCATCAGGGCTTCGGGGGGAGAAGAGACCCAGTACTTC.